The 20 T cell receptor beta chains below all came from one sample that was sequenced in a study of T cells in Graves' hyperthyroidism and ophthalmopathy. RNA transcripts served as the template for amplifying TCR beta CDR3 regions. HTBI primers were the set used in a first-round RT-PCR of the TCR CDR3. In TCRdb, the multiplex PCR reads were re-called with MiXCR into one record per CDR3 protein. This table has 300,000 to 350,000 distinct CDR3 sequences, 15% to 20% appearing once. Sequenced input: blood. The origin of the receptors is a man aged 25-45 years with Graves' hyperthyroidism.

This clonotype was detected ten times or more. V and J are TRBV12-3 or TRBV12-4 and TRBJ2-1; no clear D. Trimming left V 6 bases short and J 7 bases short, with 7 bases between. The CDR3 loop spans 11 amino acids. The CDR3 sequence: CASSADNEQFF. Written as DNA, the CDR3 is TGTGCCAGCAGCGCGGATAATGAGCAGTTCTTC.

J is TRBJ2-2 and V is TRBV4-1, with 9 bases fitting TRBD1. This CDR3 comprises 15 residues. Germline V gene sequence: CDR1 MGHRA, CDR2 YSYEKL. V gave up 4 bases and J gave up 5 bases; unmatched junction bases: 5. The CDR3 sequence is CASSLDRGFTGELFF. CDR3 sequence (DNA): TGCGCCAGCAGCCTCGACAGGGGGTTTACCGGGGAGCTGTTTTTT.

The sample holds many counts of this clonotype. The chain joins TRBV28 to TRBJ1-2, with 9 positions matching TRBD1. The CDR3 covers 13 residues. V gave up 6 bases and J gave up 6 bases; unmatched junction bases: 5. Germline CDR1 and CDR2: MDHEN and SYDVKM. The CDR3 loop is CASRTWTGDGYTF. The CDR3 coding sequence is TGTGCCAGCAGAACCTGGACAGGGGATGGCTACACCTTC.

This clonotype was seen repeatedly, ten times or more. CDR3 loop: CASSVSSQGAGNTIYF. In DNA, the CDR3 is TGTGCCAGCAGCGTATCGAGTCAGGGAGCTGGAAACACCATATATTTT. V is TRBV9 and J is TRBJ1-3; a possible D gene is TRBD1 (5 bases). The CDR3 covers 16 residues. The V end was cut by 1 base, the J end by 2 bases, with 13 bases between. CDR1 and CDR2 from the germline V gene are SGDLS and YYNGEE. Full variable domain (remainder filled in from reference TRBV9 and TRBJ1-3): DSGVTQTPKHLITATGQRVTLRCSPRSGDLSVYWYQQSLDQGLQFLIQYYNGEERAKGNILERFSAQQFPDLHSELNLSSLELGDSALYFCASSVSSQGAGNTIYFGEGSWLTVV.

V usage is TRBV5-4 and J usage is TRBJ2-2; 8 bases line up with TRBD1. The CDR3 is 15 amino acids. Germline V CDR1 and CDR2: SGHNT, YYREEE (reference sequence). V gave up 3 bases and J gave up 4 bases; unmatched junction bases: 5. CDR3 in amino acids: CASSSPDRVTGELFF. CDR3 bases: TGTGCCAGCAGCTCTCCGGACAGGGTCACCGGGGAGCTGTTTTTT.

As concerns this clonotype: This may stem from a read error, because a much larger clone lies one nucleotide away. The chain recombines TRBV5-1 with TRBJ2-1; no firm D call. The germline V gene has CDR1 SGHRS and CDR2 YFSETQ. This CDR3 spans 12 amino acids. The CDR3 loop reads CAGSFDGYEQFF. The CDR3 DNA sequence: TGCGCCGGCAGCTTCGACGGGTATGAGCAGTTCTTC.

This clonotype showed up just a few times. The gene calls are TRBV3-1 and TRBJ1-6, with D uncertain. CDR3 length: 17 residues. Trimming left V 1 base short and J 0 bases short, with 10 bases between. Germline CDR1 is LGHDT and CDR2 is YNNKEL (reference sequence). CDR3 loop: CASSQGFRSSYNSPLHF. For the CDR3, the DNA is TGTGCCAGCAGCCAAGGGTTTAGGAGCTCCTATAATTCACCCCTCCACTTT.

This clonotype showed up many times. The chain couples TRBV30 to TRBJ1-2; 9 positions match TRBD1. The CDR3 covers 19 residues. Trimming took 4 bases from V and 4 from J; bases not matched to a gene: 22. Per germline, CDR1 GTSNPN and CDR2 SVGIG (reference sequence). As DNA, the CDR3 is TGTGCCTGGACCTTGTTTGGGGTGGACAGGGGATGGTCTGGCTATGGCTACACCTTC. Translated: CAWTLFGVDRGWSGYGYTF.

CDR3 DNA: TGTGCCAGCAGCGCAGGAATTTATGGCTACACCTTC. Its protein product is CASSAGIYGYTF. The V call is TRBV9, the J call TRBJ1-2, with D unclear. V was trimmed by 3 bases and J by 5 bases, leaving 8 bases between them. CDR3 length: 12 residues. CDR1 is SGDLS, CDR2 YYNGEE, per germline.

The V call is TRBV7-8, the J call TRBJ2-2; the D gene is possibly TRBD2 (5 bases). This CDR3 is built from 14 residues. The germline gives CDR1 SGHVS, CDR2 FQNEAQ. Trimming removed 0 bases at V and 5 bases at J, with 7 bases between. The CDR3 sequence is CASSLATGTGELFF. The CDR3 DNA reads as TGTGCCAGCAGCTTAGCTACGGGAACCGGGGAGCTGTTTTTT.

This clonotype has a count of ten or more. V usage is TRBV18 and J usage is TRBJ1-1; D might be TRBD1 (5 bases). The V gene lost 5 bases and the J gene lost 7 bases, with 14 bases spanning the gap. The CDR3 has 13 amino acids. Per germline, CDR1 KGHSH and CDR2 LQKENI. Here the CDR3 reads CASSSEGLGEAFF. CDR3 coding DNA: TGTGCCAGCTCATCGGAGGGGCTCGGTGAAGCTTTCTTT. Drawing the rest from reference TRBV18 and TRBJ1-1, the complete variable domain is NAGVMQNPRHLVRRRGQEARLRCSPMKGHSHVYWYRQLPEEGLKFMVYLQKENIIDESGMPKERFSAEFPKEGPSILRIQQVVRGDSAAYFCASSSEGLGEAFFGQGTRLTVV.

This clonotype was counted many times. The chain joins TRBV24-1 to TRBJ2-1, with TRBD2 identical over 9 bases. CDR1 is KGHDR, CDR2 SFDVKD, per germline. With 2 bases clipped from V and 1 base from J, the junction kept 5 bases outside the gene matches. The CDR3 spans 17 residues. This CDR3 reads CATSDSKGLASYNEQFF. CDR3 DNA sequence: TGTGCCACCAGTGATTCTAAGGGACTAGCATCCTACAATGAGCAGTTCTTC.

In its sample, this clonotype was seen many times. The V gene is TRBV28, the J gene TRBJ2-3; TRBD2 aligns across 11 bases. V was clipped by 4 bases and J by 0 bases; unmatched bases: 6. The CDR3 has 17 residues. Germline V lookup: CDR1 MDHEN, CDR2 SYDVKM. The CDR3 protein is CASSSLGLAVSTDTQYF. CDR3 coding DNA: TGTGCCAGCAGTTCCTTGGGACTAGCGGTTAGCACAGATACGCAGTATTTT.

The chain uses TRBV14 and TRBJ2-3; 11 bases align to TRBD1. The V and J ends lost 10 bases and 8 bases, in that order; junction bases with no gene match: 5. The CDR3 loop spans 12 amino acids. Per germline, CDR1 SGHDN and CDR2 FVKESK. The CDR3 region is CATGQGAGTQYF. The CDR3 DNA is TGTGCCACCGGACAGGGGGCCGGTACGCAGTATTTT.

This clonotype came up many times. The CDR3 sequence is CAWSIGGTEAFF. Here the CDR3 DNA reads TGTGCCTGGAGTATAGGCGGGACTGAAGCTTTCTTT. The chain combines TRBV30 with TRBJ1-1; unclear D gene. The germline gives CDR1 GTSNPN, CDR2 SVGIG (reference sequence). This CDR3 comprises 12 residues. Trimming shortened V by 2 bases and J by 5 bases, and 9 bases separated the two germline ends.

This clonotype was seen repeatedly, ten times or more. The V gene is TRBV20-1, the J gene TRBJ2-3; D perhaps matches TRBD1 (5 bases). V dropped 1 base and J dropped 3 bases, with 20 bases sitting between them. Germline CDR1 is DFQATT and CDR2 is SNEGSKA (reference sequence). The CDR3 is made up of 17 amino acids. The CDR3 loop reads CSARGGGMTGLTDTQYF. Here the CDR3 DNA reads TGCAGTGCTAGAGGGGGCGGTATGACGGGCTTGACAGATACGCAGTATTTT.

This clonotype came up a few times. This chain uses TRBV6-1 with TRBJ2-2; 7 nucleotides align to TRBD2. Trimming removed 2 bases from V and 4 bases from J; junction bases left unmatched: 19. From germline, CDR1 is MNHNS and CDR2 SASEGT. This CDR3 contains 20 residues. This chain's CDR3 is CASSERWEAAGRGPTGELFF. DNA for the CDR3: TGTGCCAGCAGTGAAAGGTGGGAAGCCGCGGGGAGGGGTCCCACCGGGGAGCTGTTTTTT.

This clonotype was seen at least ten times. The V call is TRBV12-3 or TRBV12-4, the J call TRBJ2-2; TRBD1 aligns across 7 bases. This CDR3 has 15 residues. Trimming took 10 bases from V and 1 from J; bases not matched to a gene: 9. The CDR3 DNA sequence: TGTGCCATCATACAGGGGCCCGGGAACACCGGGGAGCTGTTTTTT. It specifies CAIIQGPGNTGELFF.

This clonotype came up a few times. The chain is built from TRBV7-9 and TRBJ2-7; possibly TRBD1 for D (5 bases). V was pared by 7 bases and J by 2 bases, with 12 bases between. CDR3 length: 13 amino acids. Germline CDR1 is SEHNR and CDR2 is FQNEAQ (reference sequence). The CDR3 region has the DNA TGTGCCAGCACCCATCAGGGTCCCTACGAGCAGTACTTC. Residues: CASTHQGPYEQYF.

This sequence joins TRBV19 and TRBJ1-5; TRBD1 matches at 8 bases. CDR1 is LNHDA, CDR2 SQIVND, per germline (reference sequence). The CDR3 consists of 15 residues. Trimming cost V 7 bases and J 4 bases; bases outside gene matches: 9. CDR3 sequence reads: CASTLWTGINQPQHF. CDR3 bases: TGTGCCAGTACCCTATGGACAGGGATTAATCAGCCCCAGCATTTT.